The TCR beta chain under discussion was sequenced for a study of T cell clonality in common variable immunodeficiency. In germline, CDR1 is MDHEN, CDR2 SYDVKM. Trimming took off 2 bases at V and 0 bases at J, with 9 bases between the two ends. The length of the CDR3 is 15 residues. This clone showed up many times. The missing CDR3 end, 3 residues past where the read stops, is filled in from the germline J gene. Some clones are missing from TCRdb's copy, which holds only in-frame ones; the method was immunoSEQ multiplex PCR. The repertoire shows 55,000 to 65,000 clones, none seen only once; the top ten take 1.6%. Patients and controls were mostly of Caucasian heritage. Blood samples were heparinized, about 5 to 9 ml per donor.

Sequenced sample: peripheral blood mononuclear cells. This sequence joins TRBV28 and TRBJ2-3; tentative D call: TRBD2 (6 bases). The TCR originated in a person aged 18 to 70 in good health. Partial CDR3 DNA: TGTGCCAGCAGTTTACTAGCGACTAGCACAGATACG. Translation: CASSLLATSTDT. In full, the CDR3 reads CASSLLATSTDTQYF.